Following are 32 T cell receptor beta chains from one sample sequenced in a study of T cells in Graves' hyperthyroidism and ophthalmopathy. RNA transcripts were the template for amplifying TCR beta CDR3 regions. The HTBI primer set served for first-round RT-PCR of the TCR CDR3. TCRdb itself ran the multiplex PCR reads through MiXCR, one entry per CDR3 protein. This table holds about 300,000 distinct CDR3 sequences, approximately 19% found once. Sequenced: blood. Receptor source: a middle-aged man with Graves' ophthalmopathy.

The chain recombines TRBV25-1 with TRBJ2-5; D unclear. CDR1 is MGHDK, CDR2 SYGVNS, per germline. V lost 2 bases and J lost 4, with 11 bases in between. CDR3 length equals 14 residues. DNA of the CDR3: TGTGCCAGCAGTGAAGTGACCCCAAGAGAGACCCAGTACTTC. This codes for CASSEVTPRETQYF.

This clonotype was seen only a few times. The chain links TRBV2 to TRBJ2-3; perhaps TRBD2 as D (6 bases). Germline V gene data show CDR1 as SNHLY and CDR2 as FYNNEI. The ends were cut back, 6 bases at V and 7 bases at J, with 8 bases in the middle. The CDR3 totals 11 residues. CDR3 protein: CASRGGNTQYF. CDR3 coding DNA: TGTGCCAGCAGGGGCGGGAATACGCAGTATTTT.

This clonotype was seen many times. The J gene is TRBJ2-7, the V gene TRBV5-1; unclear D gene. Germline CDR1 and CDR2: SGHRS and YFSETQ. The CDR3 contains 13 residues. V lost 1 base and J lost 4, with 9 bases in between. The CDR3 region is CASSLIGEYEQYF. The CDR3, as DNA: TGCGCCAGCAGCTTGATCGGTGAATACGAGCAGTACTTC.

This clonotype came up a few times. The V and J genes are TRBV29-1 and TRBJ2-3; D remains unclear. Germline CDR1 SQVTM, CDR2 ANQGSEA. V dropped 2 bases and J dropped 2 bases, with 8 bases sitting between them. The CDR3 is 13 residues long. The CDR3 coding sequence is TGCAGCGTTGAAACGGGCCTCACAGATACGCAGTATTTT. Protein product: CSVETGLTDTQYF.

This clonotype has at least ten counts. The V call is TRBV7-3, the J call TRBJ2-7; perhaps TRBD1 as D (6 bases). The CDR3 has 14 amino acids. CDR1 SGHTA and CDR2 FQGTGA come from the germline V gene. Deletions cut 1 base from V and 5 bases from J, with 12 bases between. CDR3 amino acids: CASSLRGRAHEQYF. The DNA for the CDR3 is TGTGCCAGCAGCTTAAGGGGGCGAGCGCACGAGCAGTACTTC.

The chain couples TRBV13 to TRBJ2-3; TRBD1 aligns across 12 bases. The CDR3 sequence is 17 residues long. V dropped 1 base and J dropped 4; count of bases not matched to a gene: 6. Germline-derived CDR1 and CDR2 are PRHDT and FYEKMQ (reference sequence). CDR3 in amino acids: CASSLDGTGGLSDTQYF. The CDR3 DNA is TGTGCCAGCAGCTTAGACGGGACAGGGGGCTTATCAGATACGCAGTATTTT.

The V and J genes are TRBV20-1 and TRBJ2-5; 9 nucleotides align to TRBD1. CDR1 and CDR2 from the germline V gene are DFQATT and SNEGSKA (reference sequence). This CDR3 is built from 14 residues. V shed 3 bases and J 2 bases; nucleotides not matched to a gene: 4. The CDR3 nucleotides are TGCAGTGCTAGTGGTGACAGGGGGCAAGAGACCCAGTACTTC. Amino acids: CSASGDRGQETQYF.

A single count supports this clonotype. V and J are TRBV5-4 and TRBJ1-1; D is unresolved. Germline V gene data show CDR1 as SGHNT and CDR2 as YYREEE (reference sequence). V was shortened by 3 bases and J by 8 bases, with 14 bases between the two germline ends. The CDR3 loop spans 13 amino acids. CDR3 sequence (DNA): TGTGCCAGCAGCTACGGGGTTGAACAGGAAGCTTTCTTT. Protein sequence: CASSYGVEQEAFF.

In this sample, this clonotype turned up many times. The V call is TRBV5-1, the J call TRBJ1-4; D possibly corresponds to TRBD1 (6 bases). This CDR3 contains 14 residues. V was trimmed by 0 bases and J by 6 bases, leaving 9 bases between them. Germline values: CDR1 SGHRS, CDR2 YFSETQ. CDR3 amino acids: CASSLEGGYEKLFF. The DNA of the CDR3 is TGCGCCAGCAGCTTGGAAGGGGGGTATGAAAAACTGTTTTTT.

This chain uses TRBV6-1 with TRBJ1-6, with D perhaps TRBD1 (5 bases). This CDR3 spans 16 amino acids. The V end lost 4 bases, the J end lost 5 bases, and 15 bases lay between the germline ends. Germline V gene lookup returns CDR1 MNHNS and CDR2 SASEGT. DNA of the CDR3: TGTGCCAGCAGTGCGAGGGGCGCCCGAGATAATTCACCCCTCCACTTT. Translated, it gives CASSARGARDNSPLHF.

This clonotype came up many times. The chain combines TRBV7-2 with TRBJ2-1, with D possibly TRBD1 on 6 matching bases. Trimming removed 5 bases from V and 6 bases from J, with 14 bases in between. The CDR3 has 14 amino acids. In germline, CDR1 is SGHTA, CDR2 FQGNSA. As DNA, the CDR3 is TGTGCCAGCAGCCTTCGGACAGCCTCCAATGAGCAGTTCTTC. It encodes CASSLRTASNEQFF.

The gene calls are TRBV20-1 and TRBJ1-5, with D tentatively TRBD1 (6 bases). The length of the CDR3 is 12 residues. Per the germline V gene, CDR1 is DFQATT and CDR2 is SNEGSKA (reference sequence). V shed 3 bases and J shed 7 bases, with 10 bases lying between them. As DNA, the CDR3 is TGCAGTGCTAGGTCTACAGGGCAGCCCCAGCATTTT. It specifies CSARSTGQPQHF.

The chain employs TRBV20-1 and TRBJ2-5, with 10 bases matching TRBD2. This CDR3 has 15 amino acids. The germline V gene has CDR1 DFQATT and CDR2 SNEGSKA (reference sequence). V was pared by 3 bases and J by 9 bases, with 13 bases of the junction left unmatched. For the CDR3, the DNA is TGCAGTGCTAGGGGCGGGCTAGCGGGAGCGGGGCCCCAGTACTTC. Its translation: CSARGGLAGAGPQYF.

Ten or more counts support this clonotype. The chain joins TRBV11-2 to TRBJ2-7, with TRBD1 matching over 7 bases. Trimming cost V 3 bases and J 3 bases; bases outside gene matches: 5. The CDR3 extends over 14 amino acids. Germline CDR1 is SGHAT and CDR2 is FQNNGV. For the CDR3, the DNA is TGTGCCAGCAGCTTCCGGGACAGTTACTACGAGCAGTACTTC. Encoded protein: CASSFRDSYYEQYF.

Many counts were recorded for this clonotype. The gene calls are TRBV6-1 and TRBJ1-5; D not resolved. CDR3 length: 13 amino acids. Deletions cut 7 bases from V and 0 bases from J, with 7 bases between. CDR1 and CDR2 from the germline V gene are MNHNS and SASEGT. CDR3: CASMRVSNQPQHF. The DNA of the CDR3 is TGTGCCAGCATGAGGGTTAGCAATCAGCCCCAGCATTTT.

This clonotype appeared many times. The CDR3 DNA follows: TGTGCCAGCGGGGGGGGCGGCGGGAACAATCAGCCCCAGCATTTT. Its translation is CASGGGGGNNQPQHF. The chain carries TRBV6-1 and TRBJ1-5, with D possibly TRBD1 on 6 matching bases. Germline V gives CDR1 MNHNS, CDR2 SASEGT. The V gene lost 8 bases and the J gene lost 3 bases, with 17 bases spanning the gap. The CDR3 consists of 15 residues.

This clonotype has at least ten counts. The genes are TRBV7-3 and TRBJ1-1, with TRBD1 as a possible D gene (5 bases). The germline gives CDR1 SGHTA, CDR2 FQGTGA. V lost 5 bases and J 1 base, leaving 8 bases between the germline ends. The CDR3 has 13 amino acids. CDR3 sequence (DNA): TGTGCCAGCAGCCAACAGGAGAACACTGAAGCTTTCTTT. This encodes CASSQQENTEAFF. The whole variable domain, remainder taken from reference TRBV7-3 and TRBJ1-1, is GAGVSQTPSNKVTEKGKYVELRCDPISGHTALYWYRQSLGQGPEFLIYFQGTGAADDSGLPNDRFFAVRPEGSVSTLKIQRTERGDSAVYLCASSQQENTEAFFGQGTRLTVV.

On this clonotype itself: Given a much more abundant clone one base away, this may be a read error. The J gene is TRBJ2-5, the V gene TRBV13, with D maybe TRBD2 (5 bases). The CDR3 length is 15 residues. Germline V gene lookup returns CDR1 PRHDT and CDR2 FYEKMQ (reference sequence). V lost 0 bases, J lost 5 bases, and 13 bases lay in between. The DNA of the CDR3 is TGTGCCAGCAGCTTAGGCTCTACCAGCGGTGAGACCCAGTACTTC. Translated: CASSLGSTSGETQYF.

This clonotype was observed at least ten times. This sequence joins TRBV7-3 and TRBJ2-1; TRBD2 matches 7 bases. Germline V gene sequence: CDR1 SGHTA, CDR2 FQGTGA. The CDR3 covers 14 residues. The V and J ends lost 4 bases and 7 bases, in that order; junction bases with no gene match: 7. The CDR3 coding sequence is TGTGCCAGCAGCTCTAGCGGTATTGAGAATGAGCAGTTCTTC. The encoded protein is CASSSSGIENEQFF.

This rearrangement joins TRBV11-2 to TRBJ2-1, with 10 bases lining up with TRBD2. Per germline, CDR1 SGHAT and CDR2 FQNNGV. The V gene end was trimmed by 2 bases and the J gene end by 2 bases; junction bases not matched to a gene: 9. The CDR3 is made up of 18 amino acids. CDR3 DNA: TGTGCCAGCAGCTTACGGGCTAGCGGGAGTGTCACCTACAATGAGCAGTTCTTC. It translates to CASSLRASGSVTYNEQFF.

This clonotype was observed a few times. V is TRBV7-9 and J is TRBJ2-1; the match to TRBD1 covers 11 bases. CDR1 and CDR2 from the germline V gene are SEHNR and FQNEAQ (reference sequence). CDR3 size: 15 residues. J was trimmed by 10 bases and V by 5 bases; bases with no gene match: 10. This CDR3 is CASSRGQGASEEQFF. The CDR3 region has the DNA TGTGCCAGCAGCCGAGGACAGGGGGCAAGTGAGGAGCAGTTCTTC.

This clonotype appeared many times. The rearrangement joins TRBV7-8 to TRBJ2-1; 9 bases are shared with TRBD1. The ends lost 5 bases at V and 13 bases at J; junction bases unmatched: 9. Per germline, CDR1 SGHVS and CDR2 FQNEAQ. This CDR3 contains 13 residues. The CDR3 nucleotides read TGTGCCAGCAGCCAGATGGGACAGGGCGATCAGTTCTTC. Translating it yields CASSQMGQGDQFF.

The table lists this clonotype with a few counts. The CDR3 sequence is CASSKGYQAGLAGLSSYNEQFF. CDR3 DNA: TGTGCCAGTAGTAAAGGTTATCAGGCAGGACTAGCGGGACTGAGCTCCTACAATGAGCAGTTCTTC. The V gene is TRBV19, the J gene TRBJ2-1; 12 bases map to TRBD2. The ends lost 4 bases at V and 0 bases at J; junction bases unmatched: 19. Germline CDR1 LNHDA, CDR2 SQIVND (reference sequence). The CDR3 sequence is 22 residues long.

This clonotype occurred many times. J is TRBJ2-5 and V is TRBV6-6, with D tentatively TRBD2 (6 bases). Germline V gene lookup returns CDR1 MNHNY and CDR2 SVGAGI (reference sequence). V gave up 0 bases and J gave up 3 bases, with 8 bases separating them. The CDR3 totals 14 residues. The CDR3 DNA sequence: TGTGCCAGCAGTTACTCGTTAGCGGAAGAGACCCAGTACTTC. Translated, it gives CASSYSLAEETQYF.

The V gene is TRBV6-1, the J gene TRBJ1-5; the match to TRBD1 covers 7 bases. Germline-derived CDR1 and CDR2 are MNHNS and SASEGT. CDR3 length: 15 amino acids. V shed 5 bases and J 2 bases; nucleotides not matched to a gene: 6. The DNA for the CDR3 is TGTGCCAGCAGTAAGGACAGGTTCGGCAATCAGCCCCAGCATTTT. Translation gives CASSKDRFGNQPQHF.

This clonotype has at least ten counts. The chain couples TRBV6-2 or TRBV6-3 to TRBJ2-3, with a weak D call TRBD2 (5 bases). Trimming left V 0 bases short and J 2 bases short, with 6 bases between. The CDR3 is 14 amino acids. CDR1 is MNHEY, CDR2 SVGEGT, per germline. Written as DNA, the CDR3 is TGTGCCAGCAGTTACTCGGGAGACACAGATACGCAGTATTTT. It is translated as CASSYSGDTDTQYF.

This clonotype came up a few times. The chain's CDR3 is CASSTGTGSSNQPQHF. The CDR3 nucleotides read TGTGCCAGCAGCACCGGGACAGGGTCTAGCAATCAGCCCCAGCATTTT. The rearrangement joins TRBV5-8 to TRBJ1-5; 9 bases are a match to TRBD1. Germline values: CDR1 SGHTS, CDR2 YDEGEE. The CDR3 sequence is 16 residues long. The trim removed 4 bases at V and 0 bases at J, leaving 5 bases unmatched. The full variable domain, rest sourced from reference TRBV5-8 and TRBJ1-5, is EAGVTQSPTHLIKTRGQQATLRCSPISGHTSVYWYQQALGLGLQFLLWYDEGEERNRGNFPPRFSGRQFPNYSSELNVNALELEDSALYLCASSTGTGSSNQPQHFGDGTRLSIL.

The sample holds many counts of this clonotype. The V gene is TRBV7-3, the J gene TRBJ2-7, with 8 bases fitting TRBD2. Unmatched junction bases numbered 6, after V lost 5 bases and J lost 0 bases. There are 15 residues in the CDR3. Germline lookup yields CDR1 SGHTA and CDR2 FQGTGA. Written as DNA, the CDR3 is TGTGCCAGCAGCCTCATGGCGGGGGGCTCCTACGAGCAGTACTTC. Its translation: CASSLMAGGSYEQYF.

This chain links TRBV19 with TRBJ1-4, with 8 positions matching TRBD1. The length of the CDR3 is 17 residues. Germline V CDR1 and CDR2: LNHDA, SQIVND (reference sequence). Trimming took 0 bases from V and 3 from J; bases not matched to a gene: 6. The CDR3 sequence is CASSIDYGTGSNEKLFF. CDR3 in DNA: TGTGCCAGTAGTATAGATTACGGGACAGGATCTAATGAAAAACTGTTTTTT.

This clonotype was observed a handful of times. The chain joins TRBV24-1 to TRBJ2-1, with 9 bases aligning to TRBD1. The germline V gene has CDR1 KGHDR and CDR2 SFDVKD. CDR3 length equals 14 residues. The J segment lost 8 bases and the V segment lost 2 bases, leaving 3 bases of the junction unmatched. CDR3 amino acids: CATSDSGQGYEQFF. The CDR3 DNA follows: TGTGCCACCAGTGATTCGGGACAGGGCTATGAGCAGTTCTTC.

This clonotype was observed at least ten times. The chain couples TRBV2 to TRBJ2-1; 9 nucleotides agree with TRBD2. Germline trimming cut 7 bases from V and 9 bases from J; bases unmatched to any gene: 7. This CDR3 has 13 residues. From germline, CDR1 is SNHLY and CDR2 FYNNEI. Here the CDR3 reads CASIASGELEQFF. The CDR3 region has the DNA TGTGCCAGCATTGCTAGCGGGGAGCTTGAGCAGTTCTTC.

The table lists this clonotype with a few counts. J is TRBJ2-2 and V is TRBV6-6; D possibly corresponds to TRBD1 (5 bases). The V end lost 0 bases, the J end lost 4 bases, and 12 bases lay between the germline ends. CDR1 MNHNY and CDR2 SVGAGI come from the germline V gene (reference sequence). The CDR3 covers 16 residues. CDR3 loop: CASSYSAGPPTGELFF. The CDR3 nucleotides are TGTGCCAGCAGTTACTCTGCAGGGCCCCCCACCGGGGAGCTGTTTTTT.